The sequence of this TCR beta chain was determined in a study of early T cells in non-severe SARS-CoV-2 infection. TCRdb reanalysed the 5' RACE reads using MiXCR and keeps one entry per CDR3 protein. The profile shows about 27,000 distinct CDR3 sequences, 5.4% of them singletons. At least ten counts were recorded for this clonotype. J lost 7 bases, V lost 6 bases, and 10 bases had no gene match. This CDR3 has 15 amino acids. Germline CDR1 is MNHEY and CDR2 is SVGAGI. Sequenced: whole blood. The clonotype comes from an adult who was a healthcare worker with PCR-confirmed SARS-CoV-2 infection or an uninfected control (not recorded which). This sequence joins TRBV6-5 and TRBJ2-7; TRBD2 agrees at 12 bases. CDR3 sequence (DNA): TGTGCCAGCAGGACCACAGGACTAGCGGGGCGGGAGCAGTACTTC. This translates into CASRTTGLAGREQYF.